This TCR beta chain was found in a study of T cell responses to AZD1222 COVID-19 vaccine. The wider study: Doses given second, at about 4 or about 12 weeks, were pooled.

A note on this clone: The antigen remains undetermined.

The ends were cut back, 4 bases at V and 0 bases at J, with 4 bases in the middle. Germline V gives CDR1 GTSNPN, CDR2 SVGIG (reference sequence). The CDR3 is 11 residues long. Data came from immunoSEQ multiplex PCR; TCRdb stores just in-frame clones and leaves some out. The table lists over 100,000 clones, more than 75% of them singletons. The study's findings and limits: Females outnumbered males among donors, who were mostly white British; clonal diversity was possibly underestimated. Increased Spike-specific TCR breadth and depth were observed after two AZD1222 doses. Across spike, vaccine-associated CD4 TCRs were found, dominant at 160-218 and 743-854.

The receptor was derived from an adult in good health. This chain joins TRBV30 and TRBJ2-7; D unresolved. The material sequenced was peripheral blood, taken on day 0 of AZD1222 vaccination. CDR3 DNA sequence: TGTGCCTGGAAGAACTCCTACGAGCAGTACTTC. Protein: CAWKNSYEQYF.